The 18 T cell receptor beta chains listed next were all sequenced from one sample in a study of blood T cells in healthy people across ages. A second 7 to 11 cycle PCR used barcoded and J-beta primers. MiXCR was run by TCRdb on the 5' RACE reads, yielding one entry per CDR3 protein. Counted here are some 790,000 distinct CDR3 sequences, under 35% occurring once; the ten biggest clones make up 17%. Sequencing was performed on blood. The receptors were gathered from a woman of 80 years or more in good health.

The gene calls are TRBV18 and TRBJ1-1; 7 bases match TRBD1. CDR1 is KGHSH and CDR2 is LQKENI in the germline V gene. This CDR3 region has 15 residues. Trimming removed 3 bases from V and 1 base from J; junction bases left unmatched: 5. CDR3 DNA sequence: TGTGCCAGCTCACCGCAGGGGGACAGGAACACTGAAGCTTTCTTT. It encodes CASSPQGDRNTEAFF. The full variable domain, rest sourced from reference TRBV18 and TRBJ1-1, is NAGVMQNPRHLVRRRGQEARLRCSPMKGHSHVYWYRQLPEEGLKFMVYLQKENIIDESGMPKERFSAEFPKEGPSILRIQQVVRGDSAAYFCASSPQGDRNTEAFFGQGTRLTVV.

The sample holds many counts of this clonotype. The chain couples TRBV29-1 to TRBJ2-7, with D possibly matching TRBD2 (8 bases). The germline CDR1 and CDR2 sequences are SQVTM and ANQGSEA. This CDR3 region has 13 residues. Trimming stripped 7 bases from V and 5 bases from J, with 18 bases between. The CDR3 DNA is TGCAGCGCCGGGAGGGGGCGCATGGACGAGCAGTACTTC. Amino acids: CSAGRGRMDEQYF.

The V gene is TRBV27, the J gene TRBJ2-5; TRBD2 matches at 11 bases. This CDR3 is 14 amino acids long. With 5 bases clipped from V and 4 bases from J, the junction kept 3 bases outside the gene matches. Germline assignment: CDR1 MNHEY and CDR2 SMNVEV (reference sequence). The CDR3 loop is CASSILAGAETQYF. CDR3 coding DNA: TGTGCCAGCAGTATACTAGCGGGAGCAGAGACCCAGTACTTC.

This CDR3 reads CAWSTLTPRLAKNIQFF. Here the CDR3 DNA reads TGTGCCTGGAGTACCTTGACCCCAAGACTAGCCAAAAACATTCAGTTCTTC. V usage is TRBV30 and J usage is TRBJ2-4; 7 nucleotides match TRBD2. The closer fit of TRBJ2-1 to the DNA end suggests the J call may be wrong. Germline CDR1 GTSNPN, CDR2 SVGIG (reference sequence). The CDR3 covers 17 residues.

The J gene is TRBJ1-5, the V gene TRBV3-1; D not certain. V gave up 0 bases and J gave up 3 bases, with 15 bases separating them. CDR1 and CDR2 (germline): LGHDT, YNNKEL (reference sequence). The length of the CDR3 is 17 residues. As DNA, the CDR3 is TGTGCCAGCAGCCAAGAACTCTTCTCCAGGTCCAATCAGCCCCAGCATTTT. Encoded protein: CASSQELFSRSNQPQHF. Full variable domain (rest looked up from reference TRBV3-1 and TRBJ1-5): DTAVSQTPKYLVTQMGNDKSIKCEQNLGHDTMYWYKQDSKKFLKIMFSYNNKELIINETVPNRFSPKSPDKAHLNLHINSLELGDSAVYFCASSQELFSRSNQPQHFGDGTRLSIL.

This clonotype was seen repeatedly, ten times or more. The CDR3 sequence is CASSIRTGGYEQYF. CDR3 in DNA: TGTGCCAGCAGCATAAGGACAGGGGGGTACGAGCAGTACTTC. The chain combines TRBV11-2 with TRBJ2-7; 10 positions match TRBD1. The CDR3 has 14 amino acids. V lost 5 bases, J lost 4 bases, and 5 bases stayed unmatched. CDR1 SGHAT and CDR2 FQNNGV come from the germline V gene.

As to this clonotype: Being one base from a much bigger clone, this may be a read error. The chain couples TRBV27 to TRBJ2-5, with 9 bases that match TRBD2. The trim removed 3 bases at V and 2 bases at J, leaving 16 bases unmatched. The germline V gene has CDR1 MNHEY and CDR2 SMNVEV (reference sequence). The CDR3 consists of 19 residues. In DNA, the CDR3 is TGTGCCAGCAGTTTCCTGTTTTATCTGTGCGGGGGGGGGCAAGAGACCCAGTACTTC. Amino acid sequence: CASSFLFYLCGGGQETQYF.

The table lists this clonotype with many counts. The V call is TRBV12-3 or TRBV12-4, the J call TRBJ2-7, with D perhaps matching TRBD2 (5 bases). V lost 6 bases to trimming and J lost 0 bases, with 12 bases between them. The CDR3 runs 14 residues. CDR3 nucleotides: TGTGCCAGCAGGACGGACTTAAGCTCCTACGAGCAGTACTTC. It encodes CASRTDLSSYEQYF.

This chain links TRBV7-3 with TRBJ1-2, with a tentative D call TRBD1 (6 bases). Germline CDR1 is SGHTA and CDR2 is FQGTGA. The CDR3 sequence is 14 residues long. V lost 7 bases, J lost 4 bases, and 16 bases lay in between. This chain's CDR3 is CASIQQGRSYGYTF. The CDR3 bases are TGTGCCAGCATCCAACAGGGACGAAGCTATGGCTACACCTTC.

This clonotype has only a few counts. A read error may explain this, as a much larger clone is one base away. The rearrangement uses TRBV4-2 and TRBJ2-1; 11 bases match TRBD2. CDR3 length: 16 amino acids. Looked up from germline, CDR1 is LGHNA and CDR2 is YNFKEQ. The CDR3, as DNA: TGTGCCGGCAGCCCCCAGACTAGCGGGGCTTACAATGAGCAGTTCTTC. Translated, it gives CAGSPQTSGAYNEQFF.

As regards this clonotype: Given a much more abundant clone one base away, this may be a read error. This CDR3 is CTWSPTTSGQMYF. The DNA for the CDR3 is TGTACCTGGAGTCCGACGACTAGCGGGCAAATGTATTTT. The V call is TRBV30, the J call TRBJ2-3, with 10 bases lining up with TRBD2. CDR3 length equals 13 residues. CDR1 and CDR2 (germline): GTSNPN, SVGIG (reference sequence). Looking up the rest from reference TRBV30 and TRBJ2-3 gives the full variable domain: SQTIHQWPATLVQPVGSPLSLECTVEGTSNPNLYWYRQAAGRGLQLLFYSVGIGQISSEVPQNLSASRPQDRQFILSSKKLLLSDSGFYLCTWSPTTSGQMYFGPGTRLTVL.

A note on this clonotype: A much more abundant neighbour one base away suggests this may be a read error. The chain uses TRBV6-5 and TRBJ1-1; D ambiguous. The V gene's germline CDR1 is MNHEY and CDR2 SVGAGI. The CDR3 extends over 15 amino acids. V was clipped by 7 bases and J by 4 bases, with 19 bases between them. CDR3 amino acids: CASKPPRGAGTEAFF. Here the CDR3 DNA reads TGTGCCAGCAAACCACCCCGAGGCGCAGGCACTGAAGCTTTCTTT.

To note about this clonotype: A much larger clone differs by one base, so this may be a read error. J is TRBJ2-1 and V is TRBV6-6, with D possibly being TRBD1 (6 bases). Trimming stripped 0 bases from V and 13 bases from J, with 19 bases between. The CDR3 sequence is 15 residues long. In germline, CDR1 is MNHNY, CDR2 SVGAGI (reference sequence). CDR3: CASSYSSGVWETQFF. The CDR3 DNA reads TGTGCCAGCAGTTACTCGTCAGGGGTATGGGAGACCCAGTTCTTC.

There are a few counts of this clonotype. The J gene is TRBJ2-3, the V gene TRBV5-1; 7 nucleotides align to TRBD1. CDR1 and CDR2 (germline): SGHRS, YFSETQ. The CDR3 consists of 16 residues. V dropped 0 bases and J dropped 2; count of bases not matched to a gene: 6. The CDR3 here is CASSLGQGAPTDTQYF. The CDR3 DNA reads as TGCGCCAGCAGCTTGGGACAGGGTGCCCCCACAGATACGCAGTATTTT.

This clonotype was seen only a few times. The rearrangement joins TRBV5-1 to TRBJ2-2; the D gene is possibly TRBD2 (6 bases). Trimming took 4 bases from V and 3 from J, leaving 13 bases between them. This CDR3 has 15 residues. Germline V gene sequence: CDR1 SGHRS, CDR2 YFSETQ. The CDR3 here is CASSKTSLDTGELFF. CDR3 DNA: TGCGCCAGCAGCAAGACTAGTTTGGACACCGGGGAGCTGTTTTTT.

A word on this clonotype: Since a much larger clone is just one base distant, this may be a read error. The CDR3 DNA sequence: TGTGCCAGCAGTACGAACAAGGGCGGGGGAATAGATACGGAGTATTTT. It yields the protein CASSTNKGGGIDTEYF. The gene calls are TRBV12-3 or TRBV12-4 and TRBJ2-3; 7 positions agree with TRBD2. The CDR3 is made up of 16 amino acids.

This clonotype was seen a few times. The chain joins TRBV5-1 to TRBJ1-1; 8 positions agree with TRBD1. J was trimmed by 2 bases and V by 5 bases; bases with no gene match: 8. This CDR3 spans 15 amino acids. Germline V lookup: CDR1 SGHRS, CDR2 YFSETQ. CDR3 residues: CASSYQGAPNTEAFF. The CDR3 nucleotides are TGCGCCAGCAGTTATCAGGGGGCTCCAAACACTGAAGCTTTCTTT. The entire variable domain, with the rest obtained from reference TRBV5-1 and TRBJ1-1, is as follows: KAGVTQTPRYLIKTRGQQVTLSCSPISGHRSVSWYQQTPGQGLQFLFEYFSETQRNKGNFPGRFSGRQFSNSRSEMNVSTLELGDSALYLCASSYQGAPNTEAFFGQGTRLTVV.

The count of this clonotype is one. The genes are TRBV25-1 and TRBJ1-1, with D uncertain. There are 15 residues in the CDR3. Germline loops: CDR1 MGHDK, CDR2 SYGVNS. Trimming cost V 1 base and J 5 bases, with 14 bases left between them. In DNA, the CDR3 is TGTGCCAGCAGTGAATCAACAATTGTTGGGACTGAAGCTTTCTTT. Translated, it gives CASSESTIVGTEAFF.